This T cell receptor (beta chain) originates from a study of T cells expressing NK-cell markers. Study-wide background: Just one sequenced donor of eight was HCMV-seronegative, while seven were seropositive.

Study conclusions and caveats: Where a few donors were concerned, these clonotypes also led the CD3+CD56-NKG2C+ fraction.

With the 5' RACE reads reprocessed, TCRdb shows one record per CDR3 protein and no DNA. The listing contains 350,000 to 400,000 distinct CDR3 sequences. Worth noting for this clonotype: Its target is unknown.

The length of the CDR3 is 15 residues. CDR1 is SEHNR and CDR2 is FQNEAQ in the germline V gene (reference sequence). The V gene is TRBV7-9, the J gene TRBJ2-5; checking the TCRdb D call of TRBD1 is not possible without DNA. The clonotype was recovered from a woman aged 45-65 years in good health. Sequencing was performed on blood T cells: a sorted CD56 or NKG2C T cell subset, CD4+ or CD8+ T cells, or bulk PBMC T cells (not recorded which). The CDR3 loop is CASRRDRGLLETQYF.